This entry lists 23 T cell receptor beta chains sequenced from one sample in a study of early T cells in non-severe SARS-CoV-2 infection. Via MiXCR, TCRdb re-called the 5' RACE reads, giving one row per CDR3 protein. The data contain about 80,000 distinct CDR3 sequences, approximately 5% of them singletons. The sample was whole blood, taken at baseline. All receptors derive from an adult who was a healthcare worker with PCR-confirmed SARS-CoV-2 infection or an uninfected control (not recorded which).

V is TRBV10-2 and J is TRBJ1-5; D is unresolved. The CDR3 has 13 amino acids. Looked up from germline, CDR1 is WSHSY and CDR2 is SAAADI. V shed 8 bases and J shed 4 bases, with 12 bases lying between them. The CDR3 is CASQSRENQPQHF. In nucleotides, the CDR3 is TGCGCCAGCCAGTCCCGCGAGAATCAGCCCCAGCATTTT.

The chain employs TRBV12-3 or TRBV12-4 and TRBJ1-2; D ambiguous. Trimming cost V 2 bases and J 8 bases, with 12 bases left between them. The CDR3 has 13 amino acids. In DNA, the CDR3 is TGTGCCAGCAGTTTAACGGGGAGTAGGGGCTACACCTTC. Encoded protein: CASSLTGSRGYTF.

This chain joins TRBV4-1 and TRBJ2-1; maybe TRBD2 (6 bases). CDR1 and CDR2 (germline): MGHRA, YSYEKL. Trimming removed 4 bases at V and 14 bases at J, with 21 bases between. This CDR3 has 14 amino acids. As DNA, the CDR3 is TGCGCCAGCAGCCTTGCCCAAAACGGAGGGGAAAAGTTCTTC. Translating gives CASSLAQNGGEKFF.

In its sample, this clonotype was seen many times. The chain employs TRBV12-3 or TRBV12-4 and TRBJ2-5; D not resolved. The CDR3 extends over 14 amino acids. Trimming left V 6 bases short and J 5 bases short, with 16 bases between. The CDR3 DNA follows: TGTGCCAGCAGCCCCCTGAGACGAAGGGAGACCCAGTACTTC. It codes for CASSPLRRRETQYF.

The chain has TRBV29-1 and TRBJ2-3, with D unresolved. CDR1 and CDR2 from the germline V gene are SQVTM and ANQGSEA. This CDR3 has 14 amino acids. V was clipped by 6 bases and J by 0 bases, with 13 bases between them. The CDR3 loop reads CSVRPRLSTDTQYF. DNA for the CDR3: TGCAGCGTCCGTCCCAGACTTAGCACAGATACGCAGTATTTT.

This clonotype has more than one count but fewer than ten. The gene calls are TRBV4-2 and TRBJ2-7; the D gene could be TRBD1 or TRBD2 (5 bases each). From germline, CDR1 is LGHNA and CDR2 YNFKEQ. CDR3 length: 15 amino acids. V was clipped by 0 bases and J by 4 bases, with 13 bases between them. The CDR3 sequence: CASSQDLGPLYEQYF. In nucleotides, the CDR3 is TGTGCCAGCAGCCAAGATCTGGGACCCTTATACGAGCAGTACTTC.

The rearrangement links TRBV7-9 to TRBJ1-1; the D is unclear. The V gene's germline CDR1 is SEHNR and CDR2 FQNEAQ (reference sequence). The CDR3 contains 11 residues. Trimming stripped 3 bases from V and 4 bases from J, with 3 bases between. The CDR3 region has the DNA TGTGCCAGCAGCTTGGCCACTGAAGCTTTCTTT. Amino acids: CASSLATEAFF.

This clonotype was counted many times. J is TRBJ2-7 and V is TRBV5-6, with D maybe TRBD1 (5 bases). Per the germline V gene, CDR1 is SGHDT and CDR2 is YYEEEE. The V gene lost 0 bases and the J gene lost 2 bases, with 9 bases spanning the gap. This CDR3 region has 14 residues. Written as DNA, the CDR3 is TGTGCCAGCAGCTTGGGGACATCGCCCTACGAGCAGTACTTC. This translates into CASSLGTSPYEQYF. Variable domain in full (rest from reference TRBV5-6 and TRBJ2-7): DAGVTQSPTHLIKTRGQQVTLRCSPKSGHDTVSWYQQALGQGPQFIFQYYEEEERQRGNFPDRFSGHQFPNYSSELNVNALLLGDSALYLCASSLGTSPYEQYFGPGTRLTVT.

This clonotype was seen many times. This chain uses TRBV30 with TRBJ2-7; tentatively, D is TRBD2 (6 bases). CDR1 and CDR2 (germline): GTSNPN, SVGIG (reference sequence). V lost 4 bases and J lost 4, with 17 bases in between. The CDR3 runs 14 residues. The CDR3 DNA is TGTGCCTGGAACGCCGGGACTGGTGCGTACGAGCAGTACTTC. Amino acids: CAWNAGTGAYEQYF.

This clonotype has ten or more counts. V gene TRBV27 combines with J gene TRBJ1-1, with D uncertain. The germline CDR1 and CDR2 sequences are MNHEY and SMNVEV (reference sequence). The CDR3 contains 16 residues. V lost 6 bases and J 2 bases, leaving 19 bases between the germline ends. Here the CDR3 reads CASRLTRWTVNTEAFF. The CDR3 DNA reads as TGTGCCAGCAGATTGACCCGTTGGACGGTAAACACTGAAGCTTTCTTT.

There are many counts of this clonotype. The rearrangement links TRBV27 to TRBJ1-4; a possible D gene is TRBD1 (5 bases). CDR1 and CDR2 (germline): MNHEY, SMNVEV (reference sequence). This CDR3 has 13 residues. V lost 8 bases, J lost 8 bases, and 15 bases lay in between. In DNA, the CDR3 is TGTGCCAGCGGCCCCTTGAGGGGAGAAAAACTGTTTTTT. Its protein is CASGPLRGEKLFF.

This clonotype was counted many times. This sequence joins TRBV12-3 or TRBV12-4 and TRBJ2-7; D is possibly TRBD2 (6 bases). Trimming cost V 7 bases and J 1 base, with 14 bases left between them. This CDR3 comprises 14 residues. The CDR3 reads CASTRNGGSYEQYF. The CDR3 DNA sequence: TGTGCCAGCACCCGAAACGGGGGTTCCTACGAGCAGTACTTC.

The J gene is TRBJ2-3, the V gene TRBV11-3; D gene uncertain. Germline V gene lookup returns CDR1 SGHNT and CDR2 YENEEA. V was cut by 5 bases and J by 2 bases, with 8 bases left in between. The CDR3 covers 13 residues. CDR3 nucleotides: TGTGCCAGCAGCCTCTACTCCACAGATACGCAGTATTTT. Translation: CASSLYSTDTQYF.

The V and J genes are TRBV4-1 and TRBJ1-5; no clear D. The CDR3 has 17 amino acids. From germline, CDR1 is MGHRA and CDR2 YSYEKL. V lost 0 bases, J lost 5 bases, and 17 bases lay in between. The CDR3 spells CASSQDYGSFVDQPQHF. The CDR3 region has the DNA TGCGCCAGCAGCCAAGACTATGGCAGCTTTGTAGATCAGCCCCAGCATTTT.

The chain joins TRBV30 to TRBJ1-6; 8 bases are a match to TRBD1. With 0 bases clipped from V and 10 bases from J, the junction kept 8 bases outside the gene matches. In germline, CDR1 is GTSNPN, CDR2 SVGIG (reference sequence). CDR3 size: 15 residues. Here the CDR3 reads CAWSVGQGAGSPLHF. The CDR3 coding sequence is TGTGCCTGGAGTGTAGGCCAGGGGGCTGGATCACCCCTCCACTTT.

This clonotype has only one observation. DNA for the CDR3: TGTGCCAGCAGCTCCGTTGGGAGCCCCACCGGGGAGACCCAGTACTTC. Translating gives CASSSVGSPTGETQYF. The rearrangement links TRBV7-9 to TRBJ2-5; D is perhaps TRBD2 (5 bases). V was clipped by 4 bases and J by 5 bases, with 20 bases between them. CDR1 is SEHNR and CDR2 is FQNEAQ in the germline V gene (reference sequence). The CDR3 is 16 amino acids. Variable domain in full (rest from reference TRBV7-9 and TRBJ2-5): DTGVSQNPRHKITKRGQNVTFRCDPISEHNRLYWYRQTLGQGPEFLTYFQNEAQLEKSRLLSDRFSAERPKGSFSTLEIQRTEQGDSAMYLCASSSVGSPTGETQYFGPGTRLLVL.

This clonotype was seen repeatedly, ten times or more. The chain couples TRBV29-1 to TRBJ1-1, with a possible D match to TRBD1 (5 bases). V lost 6 bases and J lost 1, with 15 bases in between. Germline values: CDR1 SQVTM, CDR2 ANQGSEA. CDR3 length equals 14 residues. CDR3 nucleotide sequence: TGCAGCGTCCACGGGGCGGAGAAGAACACTGAAGCTTTCTTT. Protein product: CSVHGAEKNTEAFF.

The CDR3 protein is CASSFHQGPSEPQHF. CDR3 coding DNA: TGTGCCAGCAGTTTTCACCAAGGGCCTTCGGAGCCCCAGCATTTT. The chain couples TRBV12-3 or TRBV12-4 to TRBJ1-5, with D unresolved. Trimming cost V 3 bases and J 8 bases, with 17 bases left between them. The CDR3 is 15 amino acids.

This clonotype occurred a few times. V gene TRBV27 combines with J gene TRBJ2-1; D uncertain. The CDR3 spans 15 residues. Germline assignment: CDR1 MNHEY and CDR2 SMNVEV (reference sequence). V was shortened by 2 bases and J by 4 bases, with 12 bases between the two germline ends. DNA of the CDR3: TGTGCCAGCAGTTTACCACCCCCTCAATACAATGAGCAGTTCTTC. It translates to CASSLPPPQYNEQFF.

The CDR3 DNA sequence: TGTGCCAGCAGTGCGAAGACACTTACCTACGAGCAGTACTTC. Translation gives CASSAKTLTYEQYF. V and J are TRBV2 and TRBJ2-7; D gene unclear. The germline V gene has CDR1 SNHLY and CDR2 FYNNEI. Between the trimmed V and J ends, which lost 4 bases and 2 bases, there was a span of 12 bases. The CDR3 has 14 amino acids.

This clonotype was picked up many times. The chain uses TRBV7-9 and TRBJ1-2, with D perhaps matching TRBD1 (5 bases). Germline V gene data show CDR1 as SEHNR and CDR2 as FQNEAQ (reference sequence). The V and J ends lost 4 bases and 8 bases respectively, with 20 bases between them. The CDR3 runs to 15 residues. The CDR3 reads CASSSTLGQGGGYTF. The CDR3 nucleotides are TGTGCCAGCAGCTCGACCCTAGGGCAGGGAGGCGGCTACACCTTC.

This clonotype was observed at least ten times. The chain carries TRBV7-2 and TRBJ2-1; no clear D gene. Germline V CDR1 and CDR2: SGHTA, FQGNSA. This CDR3 spans 12 amino acids. The V end lost 4 bases, the J end lost 6 bases, and 7 bases lay between the germline ends. The CDR3 DNA reads TGTGCCAGCAGCTCTAACACCAATGAGCAGTTCTTC. It encodes CASSSNTNEQFF.

The V gene is TRBV29-1, the J gene TRBJ1-1, with 7 bases matching TRBD1. This CDR3 is 14 amino acids long. V lost 2 bases to trimming and J lost 1 base; unmatched junction nucleotides: 4. Germline lookup yields CDR1 SQVTM and CDR2 ANQGSEA. The DNA for the CDR3 is TGCAGCGTTGAATGGGGGACAGCGAACACTGAAGCTTTCTTT. Its translation is CSVEWGTANTEAFF.